This TCR beta chain derives from a study of monozygotic twins with cystic fibrosis. Study at large: Approximately 3 micrograms of fragmented DNA underwent roughly 16 PCR cycles for library preparation. General study findings and limits: No link emerged between shared CDR3 counts and age, concordance or severity. Median Simpson clonality of 0.0095 suggested naive T cells predominated. V usage most resembled the co-twin in 13 of 16 pairs.

The CDR3 contains 13 residues. The germline gives CDR1 SGHTA, CDR2 FQGNSA. V dropped 3 bases and J dropped 4; count of bases not matched to a gene: 0. On this clone: Its antigen remains unknown.

Assay used: immunoSEQ multiplex PCR; TCRdb lists only in-frame clones, some missing. The profile covers about 36,000 clones, with 84% appearing a single time and about 1.8% taken by the ten largest. The sequenced material came from blood. The receptor comes from a girl aged 2 to 10 with cystic fibrosis. The J gene is TRBJ1-2, the V gene TRBV7-2; 9 bases agree with TRBD1. CDR3 in DNA: TGTGCCAGCAGCTTGACAGGGGGCTATGGCTACACCTTC. Translating gives CASSLTGGYGYTF.